This record concerns one TCR beta chain sequence. Its antigen is still unknown. No much larger clone is present one base from it, and per-base qualities are unavailable. To sequence the TCRbeta CDR3 region, genomic DNA was isolated from the sorted cells. The immunoSEQ Assay was used to sequence the TCRbeta CDR3 regions. This immuneACCESS table, as held by TCRdb, lists in-frame sequences with V and J called but not all clones. Of the missing ones, under half trace to an unresolved V gene in checked studies; the others have no known cause. Counted in this sample were about 110,000 clones; 75% to 95% of them appeared once. Of the sample, approximately 0.49% falls within the top ten clones. Deletion took 5 bases off V and 3 bases off J, with a span of 10 bases between the germline ends. The CDR3 covers 13 residues, taking in both the cysteine and the phenylalanine. Here the CDR3 DNA is all that survives: 39 bases in frame from base 1. CDR1 MNHNY and CDR2 SVGAGI were looked up in the germline V gene (reference sequence).

The data originate from a study of OX40 agonist ivuxolimab in advanced cancers. Background for the entire study: Ivuxolimab was an agonistic, fully human IgG2 monoclonal antibody directed against OX40 (CD134), a costimulatory receptor. Intravenous ivuxolimab was administered to patients every 2 weeks at six dose levels: 0.01, 0.1, 0.3, 1.5, 3 and 10 mg/kg. Among the 50 to 55 dose-escalation patients, roughly 20 had hepatocellular carcinoma, approximately 15 melanoma, 9 renal cell carcinoma and 9 head and neck cancer. In the dose-escalation cohort, 75% to 90% of patients were male, and the mean age was roughly 60 years with a range of about 23 to 79. Prior anti-PD-1, anti-PD-L1 or anti-CTLA-4 therapy was permitted, and checkpoint inhibitors had been received by about two fifths of dose-escalation patients. Partial responses occurred in three dose-escalation patients, of whom one had hepatocellular carcinoma and two had cutaneous melanoma. The point of sequencing TCRbeta in the periphery was to test whether ivuxolimab changed TCR sequence diversity and drove clonal T-cell expansion. The paper covers the monotherapy dose-escalation part of the phase I ivuxolimab trial, which included N ≈ 50 patients. What the work shows at the level of the full study, not this receptor alone: Antigen specificity was not determined for the clonally expanded peripheral T cells. In partial responders in the 0.1-3.0 mg/kg groups, normalized peripheral clonal expansion was found to be among the lowest, especially among CD8+ T cells. At doses from 0.1 to 3.0 mg/kg, clonal expansion was seen in both CD4+ and CD8+ blood T cells between baseline and week 6. Low levels of normalized T-cell clonal expansion were also shown by some nonresponding patients. After ivuxolimab, more expanded clones were found on average in CD8+ T cells than in CD4+ T cells.

The trial excluded patients who had a history of autoimmune disease or who were on systemic immunosuppression. Peripheral blood for TCR sequencing was collected from all dose cohorts at baseline, on cycle 4 day 1, and on cycle 7 day 1. Samples came from an open-label, multicenter, first-in-human phase I dose-escalation trial of ivuxolimab. Adults with locally advanced or metastatic head and neck squamous cell, hepatocellular, melanoma or renal cell carcinoma were enrolled in the trial. CD4+ and CD8+ T cells were sorted separately from peripheral blood before TCR sequencing. The chain uses TRBV6-6 and TRBJ1-1; possibly the D gene is TRBD1, per 5 matching bases. The specimen comprised CD4+ or CD8+ T cells sorted from blood, sampled in a trial of the OX40 agonist ivuxolimab. The TCR was taken from an adult with an advanced solid tumor such as melanoma, head and neck, liver or kidney cancer. CDR3 loop: CASSRTGDTEAFF. Read as DNA, the sequence is TGTGCCAGCAGTCGTACAGGAGACACTGAAGCTTTCTTT.